By sample share, the clone carrying this T cell receptor (beta chain) is medium-sized. Its cognate antigen is unknown. V gave up 4 bases and J gave up 7 bases, with 14 bases separating them. This CDR3 contains 14 residues. Germline values: CDR1 SNHLY, CDR2 FYNNEI. Patients underwent thyroid surgery, and none had received any treatment before it. Under the authors' procedure: A distant-metastasis classifier for papillary thyroid cancer was built using CDR3 differences across clinicopathological groups. MiXCR reprocessed the PCR reads for TCRdb. TCRdb's processing, not the authors', yielded these V and J calls. This sample has 30,000 or so clones, with less than 30% found just once. This entry is derived from a study of metastatic and nonmetastatic thyroid tumors. The wider study: A comparison of repertoires was made across blood and tumor or nodule tissue from malignant and benign thyroid patients. Notes on the study in general: As reported, TCR beta diversity in blood and tumor was significantly higher in malignant thyroid tumors than in benign nodules.

Sample: blood. The chain employs TRBV2 and TRBJ2-1; D is ambiguous. The sequence came from a female donor with papillary thyroid cancer or a benign thyroid nodule (not recorded which). Some clones in this sample may be carry-over from other donors' samples. As DNA, the CDR3 is TGTGCCAGCAGTGCGGGCGCCAAAGGGAATGAGCAGTTCTTC. Its protein is CASSAGAKGNEQFF.